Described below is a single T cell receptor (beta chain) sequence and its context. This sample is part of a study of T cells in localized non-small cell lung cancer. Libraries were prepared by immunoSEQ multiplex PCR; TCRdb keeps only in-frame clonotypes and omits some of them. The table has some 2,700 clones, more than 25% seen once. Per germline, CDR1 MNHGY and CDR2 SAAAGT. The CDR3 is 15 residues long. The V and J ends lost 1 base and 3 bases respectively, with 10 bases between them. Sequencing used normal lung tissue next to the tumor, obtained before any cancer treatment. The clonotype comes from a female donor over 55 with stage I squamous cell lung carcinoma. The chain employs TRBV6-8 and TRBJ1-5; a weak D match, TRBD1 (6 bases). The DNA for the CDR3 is TGTGCCAGCAGTTACTATGGACAGATCAATCAGCCCCAGCATTTT. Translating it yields CASSYYGQINQPQHF.